This T cell receptor beta chain derives from a study of spatial heterogeneity in lung cancer. This clonotype appeared a few times. Time point meaning: sample taken at primary tumor resection. The authors sequenced whole RNA from tumor, nontumor lung or frozen PBMC without sorting. The CDR3 covers 13 residues. With 6 bases removed from V and 7 bases from J, the gap between germline ends came to 13 bases. Germline CDR1 and CDR2: ENHRY and SYGVKD. TCRdb itself ran the 5' RACE reads through MiXCR, one entry per CDR3 protein. The sample lists about 95,000 distinct CDR3 sequences; 7.5% to 10% were seen once.

This sample comprised PBMCs, obtained at surgery. The TCR was taken from a male donor with early-stage non-small cell lung cancer. The rearrangement uses TRBV10-3 and TRBJ2-1; unclear D gene. The CDR3 coding sequence is TGTGCCATCAGCGTCGCGGTACAAAATGAGCAGTTCTTC. This encodes CAISVAVQNEQFF.